This entry features one T cell receptor (beta chain) sequence. Its cognate antigen is unknown. Profiling relied on immunoSEQ multiplex PCR, and the TCRdb table lists in-frame clones only, not all of them. This sample has 85,000 to 120,000 clones; roughly 86% occur once, and the top ten carry 5%. Germline values: CDR1 SGHTA, CDR2 FQGNSA. The CDR3 loop spans 14 amino acids. V lost 5 bases and J 2 bases, leaving 11 bases between the germline ends. The data were obtained in a study of T cell responses to AZD1222 COVID-19 vaccine. The study's findings and limits: Seropositive status at baseline applied to only five to seven AZD1222 recipients. None of the repertoires were sampled until the peak T cell response had passed. White British donors predominated, females outnumbered males, and clonal diversity was possibly underestimated.

The TCR sequence derives from an adult in good health. The J gene is TRBJ2-3, the V gene TRBV7-2; D assignment may be TRBD1 or TRBD2 (5 bases each). The sequencing here drew on peripheral blood, taken on day 0 of AZD1222 vaccination. CDR3 nucleotides: TGTGCCAGCAGCCTGGGACCTACCACAGATACGCAGTATTTT. This translates into CASSLGPTTDTQYF.